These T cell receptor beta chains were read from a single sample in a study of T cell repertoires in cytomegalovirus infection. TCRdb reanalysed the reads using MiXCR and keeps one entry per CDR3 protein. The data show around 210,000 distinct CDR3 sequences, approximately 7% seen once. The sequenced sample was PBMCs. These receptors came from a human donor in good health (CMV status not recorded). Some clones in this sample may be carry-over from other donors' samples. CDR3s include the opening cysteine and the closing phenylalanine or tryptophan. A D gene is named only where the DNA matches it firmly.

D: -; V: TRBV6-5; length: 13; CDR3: CASSYRWDTEAFF
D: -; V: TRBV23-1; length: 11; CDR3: CASGGYQPQHF
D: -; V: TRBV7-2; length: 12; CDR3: CASSLSTAPSYF
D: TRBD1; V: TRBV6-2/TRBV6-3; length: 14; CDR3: CASSYVTGHTEAFF
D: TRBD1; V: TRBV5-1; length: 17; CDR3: CASSFPGSGGNTGELFF
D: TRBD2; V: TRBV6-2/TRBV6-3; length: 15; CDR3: CASSLWRGGSYEQYF
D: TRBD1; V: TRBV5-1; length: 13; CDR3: CASSLDNRGSAFF
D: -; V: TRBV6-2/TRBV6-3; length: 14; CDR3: CASSYGGTNEKLFF
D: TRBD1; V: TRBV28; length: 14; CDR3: CASSTGQGISPLHF
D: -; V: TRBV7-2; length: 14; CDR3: CASSFTAKDTEAFF
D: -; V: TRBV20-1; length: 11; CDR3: CSARDNTEAFF
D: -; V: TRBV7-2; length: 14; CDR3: CASSFSSVNQPQHF
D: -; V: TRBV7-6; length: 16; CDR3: CASTPNLPGVDDTQYF
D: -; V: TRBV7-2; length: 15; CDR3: CASSLNWGPDQPQHF
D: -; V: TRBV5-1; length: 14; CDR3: CASSPPGPSEWQYF
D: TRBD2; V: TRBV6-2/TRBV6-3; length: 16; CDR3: CASSYGGGISYNEQFF
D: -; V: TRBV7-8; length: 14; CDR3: CASSYEGITGELFF
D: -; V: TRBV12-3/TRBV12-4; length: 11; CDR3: CASSPRHEQYF
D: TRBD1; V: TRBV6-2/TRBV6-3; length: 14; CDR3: CASSPTGVPYEQYF
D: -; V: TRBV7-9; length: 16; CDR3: CASSLVSLLRATEAFF
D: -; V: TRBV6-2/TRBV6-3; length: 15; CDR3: CASSYMGGGYNEQFF
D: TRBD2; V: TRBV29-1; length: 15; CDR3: CSVGKLAGDTGELFF
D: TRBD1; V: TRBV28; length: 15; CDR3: CASSFPDRGISEAFF
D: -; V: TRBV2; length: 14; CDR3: CASSVRTDNYGYTF
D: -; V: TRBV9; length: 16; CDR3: CASSVGPRGVDTEAFF
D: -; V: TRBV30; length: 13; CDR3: CAAGGDSNQPQHF
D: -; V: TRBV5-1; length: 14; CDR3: CASSSWARTDTQYF
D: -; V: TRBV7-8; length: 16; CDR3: CASSLSGLGARTEAFF
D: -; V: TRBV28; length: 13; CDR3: CASSYGQSRTIYF
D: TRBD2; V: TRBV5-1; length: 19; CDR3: CASSLQLGTSFSGANVLTF
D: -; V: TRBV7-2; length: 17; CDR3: CASSLIDRGAKGETQYF
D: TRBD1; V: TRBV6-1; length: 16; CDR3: CASIQGARVNTGELFF
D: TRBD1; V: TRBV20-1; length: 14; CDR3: CSANHRGPNYGYTF
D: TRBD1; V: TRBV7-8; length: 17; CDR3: CASSTIRDRTFNTEAFF
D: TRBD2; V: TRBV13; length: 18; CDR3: CASSYLSESVGGQETQYF
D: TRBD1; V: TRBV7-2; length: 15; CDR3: CASSLSRGPTDTQYF
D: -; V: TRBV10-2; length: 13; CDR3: CASMRKGGGELFF
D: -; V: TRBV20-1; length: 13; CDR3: CSAKVSLTGELFF
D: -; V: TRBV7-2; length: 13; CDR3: CASSLGTRQPQHF
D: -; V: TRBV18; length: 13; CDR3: CASSPSGFNGYTF